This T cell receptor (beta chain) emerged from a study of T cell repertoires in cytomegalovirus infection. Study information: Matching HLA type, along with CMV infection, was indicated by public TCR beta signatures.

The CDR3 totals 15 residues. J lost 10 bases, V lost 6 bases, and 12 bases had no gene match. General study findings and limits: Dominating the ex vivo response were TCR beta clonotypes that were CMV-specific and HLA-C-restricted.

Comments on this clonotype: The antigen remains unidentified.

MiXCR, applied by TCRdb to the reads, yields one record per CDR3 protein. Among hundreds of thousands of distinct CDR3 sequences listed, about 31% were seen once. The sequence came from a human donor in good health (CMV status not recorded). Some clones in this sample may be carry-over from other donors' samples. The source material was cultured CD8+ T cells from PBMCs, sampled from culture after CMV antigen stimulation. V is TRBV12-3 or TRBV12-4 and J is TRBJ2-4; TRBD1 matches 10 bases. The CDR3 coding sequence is TGTGCCAGCAGCCCGGGGACAGGGGTATCTCCAATTCAGTACTTC. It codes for CASSPGTGVSPIQYF.